Listed below are T cell receptor beta chains from one sample, sequenced in a study of PD-1 blockade in mismatch repair-deficient tumors. Here immunoSEQ multiplex PCR was the method, and the copy in TCRdb shows in-frame clones only, minus some. The table lists fewer than 20,000 clones, around 81% of them singletons. This sample comprised PBMCs, obtained 4 weeks after starting pembrolizumab. The receptors come from an adult with mismatch repair-deficient cancer. CDR3s include the opening cysteine and the closing phenylalanine or tryptophan. A D gene is named only where the DNA matches it firmly. Clone size is given for some rows only: seen once, a few or many times, or a class if the clone is expanded.

abundance	d_gene	v_gene	j_gene	CDR3aa	CDR3nt
-	-	TRBV4-1	TRBJ2-3	CASRLLGTDTQYF	TGCGCCAGCCGACTATTAGGCACAGATACGCAGTATTTT
few	TRBD1	TRBV15	TRBJ2-7	CATSRLGQGEGEQYF	TGTGCCACCAGCAGACTCGGACAGGGGGAGGGCGAGCAGTACTTC
-	TRBD2	TRBV4-2	TRBJ2-2	CASSHDLAGGWTGELFF	TGTGCCAGCAGCCACGATCTAGCGGGAGGATGGACCGGGGAGCTGTTTTTT
-	-	TRBV5-1	TRBJ2-2	CASSLVQVTGELFF	TGCGCCAGCAGCTTGGTTCAGGTCACCGGGGAGCTGTTTTTT
-	TRBD2	TRBV5-1	TRBJ2-1	CASSPWTSGSPNEQFF	TGCGCCAGCAGCCCATGGACTAGCGGGAGTCCCAATGAGCAGTTCTTC
-	TRBD2	TRBV10-3	TRBJ2-7	CAISASGSSYEQYF	TGTGCCATCAGTGCTAGCGGGAGCTCCTACGAGCAGTACTTC
-	-	TRBV9	TRBJ1-3	CASSLTVGNTIYF	TGTGCCAGCAGCCTGACAGTGGGAAACACCATATATTTT
-	TRBD1	TRBV27	TRBJ1-2	CASRGQGANGYTF	TGTGCCAGCAGGGGACAGGGGGCGAACGGCTACACCTTC
-	-	TRBV10-3	TRBJ1-5	CASWGGSSNQPQHF	TGTGCCTCCTGGGGGGGTTCAAGCAATCAGCCCCAGCATTTT
-	-	TRBV19	TRBJ1-3	CASRDWSSGNTIYF	TGTGCCAGTAGAGACTGGAGCTCTGGAAACACCATATATTTT
-	-	TRBV7-3	TRBJ2-6	CASSFTGGGANVLTF	TGTGCCAGCAGCTTTACAGGTGGCGGGGCCAACGTCCTGACTTTC
-	TRBD2	TRBV11-3	TRBJ2-7	CASRGLAGGGSIYEQYF	TGTGCCAGCAGGGGACTAGCGGGAGGAGGCAGTATCTACGAGCAGTACTTC
-	-	TRBV5-1	TRBJ1-4	CASSRMTGDNEKLFF	TGCGCCAGCAGCCGGATGACGGGGGATAATGAAAAACTGTTTTTT
-	TRBD2	TRBV9	TRBJ2-1	CASSVSGTKQFF	TGTGCCAGCAGCGTATCCGGGACTAAGCAGTTCTTC
once	TRBD1	TRBV18	TRBJ2-3	CASSPPGQRTDTQYF	TGTGCCAGCTCACCACCGGGACAGCGCACAGATACGCAGTATTTT
few	TRBD2	TRBV5-1	TRBJ2-7	CASSAGAGVYEQYF	TGCGCCAGCAGCGCGGGAGCTGGGGTCTACGAGCAGTACTTC
-	-	TRBV11-1	TRBJ1-1	CASSLAKARSTEAFF	TGTGCCAGCAGCTTAGCGAAAGCGAGAAGCACTGAAGCTTTCTTT
-	TRBD2	TRBV29-1	TRBJ2-3	CSVGASGRWTDTQYF	TGCAGCGTTGGGGCTAGCGGGAGATGGACAGATACGCAGTATTTT
-	TRBD2	TRBV11-2	TRBJ2-1	CASLAGAYNEQFF	TGTGCCAGCCTAGCGGGAGCCTACAATGAGCAGTTCTTC
-	-	TRBV28	TRBJ2-7	CASSPPGLGQYF	TGTGCCAGCAGTCCCCCAGGGTTAGGGCAGTACTTC
-	TRBD1	TRBV12-5	TRBJ1-5	CFSRGHQPQHF	TGTTTTTCCAGGGGGCACCAGCCCCAGCATTTT
-	-	TRBV6-5	TRBJ1-2	CASSPGRGYTF	TGTGCCAGCAGCCCCGGTCGCGGCTACACCTTC
-	TRBD2	TRBV5-1	TRBJ2-3	CASSYGLAESTDTQYF	TGCGCCAGCAGCTATGGACTAGCGGAGAGCACAGATACGCAGTATTTT